Below, one T cell receptor beta chain is given with its context. These data are taken from a study of blood T cell repertoires in COVID-19. Study-level background: The United States, Italy and Spain supplied acute and convalescent COVID-19 samples.

Per the original data handling: Using reference gene primer amplification, nucleated cell counts were estimated. Libraries were prepared by immunoSEQ multiplex PCR; TCRdb keeps only in-frame clonotypes and omits some of them. V, J and clone size are those of that table, while D and trimming were read from the DNA. The sample yields 170,000 or so clones, over 90% seen once. This CDR3 spans 14 amino acids. Trimming removed 5 bases from V and 9 bases from J; junction bases left unmatched: 12. The germline CDR1 and CDR2 sequences are SGHAT and FQDESV (reference sequence). The rearrangement joins TRBV11-1 to TRBJ2-5; 7 positions match TRBD1. The sequence was collected from a man in his fifties with acute or convalescent COVID-19. Sequenced input: peripheral blood. The CDR3 here is CASSPRQGVRAQYF. CDR3 nucleotides: TGTGCCAGCAGCCCCCGACAGGGCGTACGGGCCCAGTACTTC. Filled out from reference TRBV11-1 and TRBJ2-5, the complete variable domain reads EAEVAQSPRYKITEKSQAVAFWCDPISGHATLYWYRQILGQGPELLVQFQDESVVDDSQLPKDRFSAERLKGVDSTLKIQPAELGDSAMYLCASSPRQGVRAQYFGPGTRLLVL.